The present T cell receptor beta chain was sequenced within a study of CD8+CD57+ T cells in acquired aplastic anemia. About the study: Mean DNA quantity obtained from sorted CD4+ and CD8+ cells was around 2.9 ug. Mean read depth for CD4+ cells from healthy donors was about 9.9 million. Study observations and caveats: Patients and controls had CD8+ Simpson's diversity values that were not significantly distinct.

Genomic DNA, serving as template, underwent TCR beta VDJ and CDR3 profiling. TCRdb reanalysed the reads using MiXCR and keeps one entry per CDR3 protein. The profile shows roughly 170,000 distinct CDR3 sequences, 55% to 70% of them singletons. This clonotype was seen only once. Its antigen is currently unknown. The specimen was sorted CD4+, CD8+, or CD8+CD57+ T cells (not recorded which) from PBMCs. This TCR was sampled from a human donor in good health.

CDR3 sequence: CASSPRTGVGYEQYF. DNA for the CDR3: TGTGCCAGCAGCCCTCGGACAGGTGTTGGCTACGAGCAGTACTTC. The chain has TRBV7-2 and TRBJ2-7, with 7 bases that match TRBD1. Germline CDR1 SGHTA, CDR2 FQGNSA. The CDR3 totals 15 residues. The V and J ends lost 5 bases and 3 bases, in that order; junction bases with no gene match: 10.